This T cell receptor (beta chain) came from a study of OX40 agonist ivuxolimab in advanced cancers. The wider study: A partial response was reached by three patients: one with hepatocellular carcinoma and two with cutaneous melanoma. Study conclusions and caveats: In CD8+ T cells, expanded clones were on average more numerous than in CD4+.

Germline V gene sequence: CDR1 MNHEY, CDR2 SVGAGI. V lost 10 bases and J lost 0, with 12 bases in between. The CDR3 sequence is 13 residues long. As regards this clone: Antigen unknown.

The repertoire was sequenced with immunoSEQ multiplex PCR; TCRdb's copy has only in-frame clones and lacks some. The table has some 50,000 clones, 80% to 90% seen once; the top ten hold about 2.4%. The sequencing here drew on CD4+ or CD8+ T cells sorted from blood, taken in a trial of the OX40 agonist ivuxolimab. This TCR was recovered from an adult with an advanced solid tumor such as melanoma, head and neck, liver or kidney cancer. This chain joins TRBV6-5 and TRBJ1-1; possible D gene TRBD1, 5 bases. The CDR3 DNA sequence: TGTGCCACAGTGGGGCTGGTGAACACTGAAGCTTTCTTT. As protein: CATVGLVNTEAFF.